This TCR beta chain was obtained from a study of blood T cell repertoires in COVID-19. Study-wide context: The United States, Italy and Spain provided the acute and convalescent COVID-19 samples. In each case, the material was cDNA or gDNA derived from T cells, B-cell-depleted T cells, or PBMCs.

The ends were cut back, 5 bases at V and 3 bases at J, with 8 bases in the middle. From germline, CDR1 is LNHDA and CDR2 SQIVND (reference sequence). The CDR3 covers 12 residues. The authors' processing: Amplification from reference gene primers served as the basis for estimated nucleated cell counts. Profiling relied on immunoSEQ multiplex PCR, and the TCRdb table lists in-frame clones only, not all of them. That table is the source of V, J and clone size, and D and trimming were worked out from the DNA. The repertoire holds roughly 250,000 clones, with 88% as singletons. Material: peripheral blood. This chain connects TRBV19 to TRBJ2-7; D is undetermined. This TCR was recovered from a woman in her thirties or forties who had recovered from COVID-19. CDR3 nucleotide sequence: TGTGCCAGTAGTGCCGACAACTACGAGCAGTACTTC. The encoded protein is CASSADNYEQYF.